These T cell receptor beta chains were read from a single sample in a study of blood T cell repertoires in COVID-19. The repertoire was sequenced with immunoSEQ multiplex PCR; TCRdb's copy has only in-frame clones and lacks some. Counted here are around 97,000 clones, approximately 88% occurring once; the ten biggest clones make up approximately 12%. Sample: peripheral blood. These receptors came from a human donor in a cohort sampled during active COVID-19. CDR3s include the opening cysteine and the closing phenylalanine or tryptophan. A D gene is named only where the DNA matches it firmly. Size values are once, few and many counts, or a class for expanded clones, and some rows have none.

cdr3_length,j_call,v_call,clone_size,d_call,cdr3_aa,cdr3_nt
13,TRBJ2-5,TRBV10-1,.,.,CASSELAGETQYF,TGCGCCAGCAGTGAGCTTGCAGGGGAGACCCAGTACTTC
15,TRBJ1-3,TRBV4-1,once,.,CASRESASSGNTIYF,TGCGCCAGCAGGGAGTCGGCCTCCTCTGGAAACACCATATATTTT
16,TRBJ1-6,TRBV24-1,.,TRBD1,CATPVGAGGMDSPLHF,TGTGCCACCCCTGTAGGCGCAGGGGGCATGGATTCACCCCTCCACTTT
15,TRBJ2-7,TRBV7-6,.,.,CASSLNTGYTYEQYF,TGTGCCAGCAGCTTAAATACAGGGTATACCTACGAGCAGTACTTC
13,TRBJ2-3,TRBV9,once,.,CASSVDTRNTQYF,TGTGCCAGCAGCGTGGACACACGAAATACGCAGTATTTT
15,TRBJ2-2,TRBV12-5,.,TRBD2,CASGLLAGSSGELFF,TGTGCTAGTGGTTTGCTAGCGGGGTCGTCCGGGGAGCTGTTTTTT
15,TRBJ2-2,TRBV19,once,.,CASSQQGSNTGELFF,TGTGCCAGTAGTCAACAGGGTTCGAACACCGGGGAGCTGTTTTTT
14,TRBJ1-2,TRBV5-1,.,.,CASSPAGTKRGYTF,TGCGCCAGCAGCCCCGCGGGTACCAAGCGAGGCTACACCTTC
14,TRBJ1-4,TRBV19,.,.,CASRGGLVPEKLFF,TGTGCCAGCCGGGGGGGGCTCGTACCTGAAAAACTGTTTTTT
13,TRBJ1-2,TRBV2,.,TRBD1,CASSESQGLGYTF,TGTGCCAGCAGTGAATCACAGGGGCTAGGCTACACCTTC
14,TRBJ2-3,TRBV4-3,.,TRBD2,CASSQSGGVDTQYF,TGCGCCAGCAGCCAAAGCGGGGGGGTGGATACGCAGTATTTT
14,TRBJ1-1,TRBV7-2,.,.,CASSLQGPNTEAFF,TGTGCCAGCAGCCTACAGGGACCCAACACTGAAGCTTTCTTT
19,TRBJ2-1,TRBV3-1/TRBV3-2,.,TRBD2,CASSQATLGLAGVYNEQFF,TGTGCCAGCAGCCAAGCCACCCTGGGACTAGCGGGAGTCTACAATGAGCAGTTCTTC
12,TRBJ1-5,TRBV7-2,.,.,CASSPPNQPQHF,TGTGCCAGCAGCCCCCCGAATCAGCCCCAGCATTTT
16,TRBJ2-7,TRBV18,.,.,CASSPGGGTLAYEQYF,TGTGCCAGCTCACCAGGCGGCGGAACACTGGCCTACGAGCAGTACTTC
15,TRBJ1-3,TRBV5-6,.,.,CASSLGRRTGNTIYF,TGTGCCAGCAGCTTGGGCAGGAGGACTGGAAACACCATATATTTT
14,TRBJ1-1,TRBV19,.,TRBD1,CASSIVYRGTEAFF,TGTGCCAGTAGTATTGTTTACAGGGGCACTGAAGCTTTCTTT
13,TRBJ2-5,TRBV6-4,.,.,CASSATYEETQYF,TGTGCCAGCAGCGCGACTTACGAAGAGACCCAGTACTTC
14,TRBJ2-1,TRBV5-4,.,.,CASSLGQSYNEQFF,TGTGCCAGCAGCCTAGGACAGTCCTACAATGAGCAGTTCTTC
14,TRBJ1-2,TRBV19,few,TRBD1,CASSIGRDRLGVTF,TGTGCCAGTAGTATAGGACGGGACAGGCTTGGCGTCACCTTC
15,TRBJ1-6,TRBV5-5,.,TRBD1,CASSSKGQENSPLHF,TGTGCCAGCAGCTCCAAGGGACAGGAGAATTCACCCCTCCACTTT
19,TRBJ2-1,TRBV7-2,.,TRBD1,CASSPGQGSPAGSYNEQFF,TGTGCCAGCAGCCCCGGACAGGGGAGCCCGGCCGGGTCCTACAATGAGCAGTTCTTC
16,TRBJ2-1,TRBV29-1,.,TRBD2,CSVNTVRGSRVGEQFF,TGCAGCGTCAATACTGTGCGGGGGTCCCGGGTGGGTGAGCAGTTCTTC
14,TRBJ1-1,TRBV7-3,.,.,CASRVDGRNTEAFF,TGTGCCAGCAGGGTTGACGGGAGGAACACTGAAGCTTTCTTT
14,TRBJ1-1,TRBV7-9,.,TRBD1,CASSPRQGRTEAFF,TGTGCCAGCAGCCCACGACAGGGGAGGACTGAAGCTTTCTTT
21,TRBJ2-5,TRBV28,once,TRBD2,CASSRGPGLAGSTIYQETQYF,TGTGCCAGCAGTCGTGGGCCCGGACTAGCGGGGTCGACAATTTACCAAGAGACCCAGTACTTC
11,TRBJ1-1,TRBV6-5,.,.,CAIGAYTEAFF,TGTGCCATTGGGGCTTACACTGAAGCTTTCTTT
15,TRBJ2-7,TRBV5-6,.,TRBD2,CASRGSGGPLYEQYF,TGTGCCAGCAGGGGCAGCGGGGGCCCCCTCTACGAGCAGTACTTC
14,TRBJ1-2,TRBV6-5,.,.,CASTPLGGAYGYTF,TGTGCCAGCACCCCGCTGGGGGGGGCCTATGGCTACACCTTC
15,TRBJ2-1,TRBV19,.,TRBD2,CASSPGTSGPTEQFF,TGTGCCAGTAGTCCCGGGACTAGCGGTCCCACCGAGCAGTTCTTC
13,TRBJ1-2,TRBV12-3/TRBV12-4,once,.,CASRLNSLYGYTF,TGTGCCAGCAGGCTAAATTCCCTCTATGGCTACACCTTC
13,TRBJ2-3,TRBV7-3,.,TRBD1,CASSLGQGETQYF,TGTGCCAGCAGCTTAGGGCAGGGGGAGACGCAGTATTTT
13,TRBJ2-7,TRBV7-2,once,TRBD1,CASSTGQVYEQYF,TGTGCCAGCAGCACGGGACAGGTGTACGAGCAGTACTTC
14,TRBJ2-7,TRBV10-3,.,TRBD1,CAIRAQTGNYEQYF,TGTGCCATCAGGGCCCAGACAGGGAACTACGAGCAGTACTTC
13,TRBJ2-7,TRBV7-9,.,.,CASSLRGGLEQYF,TGTGCCAGCAGCTTGCGGGGTGGTTTGGAGCAGTACTTC
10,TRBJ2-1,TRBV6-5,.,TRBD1,CASQGARQFF,TGTGCCAGTCAGGGGGCGCGGCAGTTCTTC
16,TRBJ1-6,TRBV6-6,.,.,CASSYEGGSYNSPLHF,TGTGCCAGCAGTTACGAGGGAGGGTCCTATAATTCACCCCTCCACTTT
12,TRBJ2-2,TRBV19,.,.,CASSPRGGELFF,TGTGCCAGTAGTCCCCGGGGCGGGGAGCTGTTTTTT
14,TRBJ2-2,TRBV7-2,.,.,CASSFVVNTGELFF,TGTGCCAGCAGCTTTGTAGTTAACACCGGGGAGCTGTTTTTT
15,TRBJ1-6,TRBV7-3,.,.,CASRKEAGSNSPLHF,TGTGCCAGCAGAAAAGAGGCAGGGTCTAATTCACCCCTCCACTTT
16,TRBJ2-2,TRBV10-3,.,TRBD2,CAISEPGLVNTGELFF,TGTGCCATCAGTGAGCCGGGACTAGTGAACACCGGGGAGCTGTTTTTT
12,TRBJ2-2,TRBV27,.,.,CASSLQGGELFF,TGTGCCAGCAGTTTACAGGGAGGGGAGCTGTTTTTT
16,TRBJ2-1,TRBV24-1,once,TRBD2,CATSESGLAGDYEQFF,TGTGCCACCAGTGAGTCGGGACTAGCGGGTGACTATGAGCAGTTCTTC
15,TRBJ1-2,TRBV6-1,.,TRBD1,CASSEWGGTGNGYTF,TGTGCCAGCAGTGAATGGGGGGGGACAGGGAATGGCTACACCTTC
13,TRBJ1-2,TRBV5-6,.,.,CASTPGEDYGYTF,TGTGCCAGCACCCCTGGGGAGGACTATGGCTACACCTTC
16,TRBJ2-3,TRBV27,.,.,CASSPRWGSITDTQYF,TGTGCCAGCAGCCCACGTTGGGGCTCCATCACAGATACGCAGTATTTT
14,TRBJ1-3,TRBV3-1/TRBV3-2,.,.,CASSPPRLGNTIYF,TGTGCCAGCAGTCCCCCCCGCCTCGGGAACACCATATATTTT
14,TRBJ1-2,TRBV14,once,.,CASSQVRGVGGYTF,TGTGCCAGCAGCCAAGTCCGGGGAGTGGGAGGCTACACCTTC
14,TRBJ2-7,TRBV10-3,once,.,CAIWPGTQPYEQYF,TGTGCCATTTGGCCTGGGACACAGCCTTACGAGCAGTACTTC
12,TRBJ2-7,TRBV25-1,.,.,CASSVGGGGQYF,TGTGCCAGCAGTGTTGGGGGAGGGGGGCAGTACTTC